This TCR beta chain emerged from a study of cytomegalovirus exposure and HLA in healthy donors. In germline, CDR1 is MNHEY, CDR2 SMNVEV (reference sequence). The ends lost 3 bases at V and 6 bases at J; junction bases unmatched: 8. This CDR3 comprises 15 residues. With regard to this clone: What it binds is unknown.

The primer mix had 60 Vbeta and 13 Jbeta primers. TCRdb keeps only in-frame clones here, not all; method: immunoSEQ multiplex PCR. The sample includes 100,000 to 120,000 clones, approximately 84% of them seen just once. Points from the study as a whole: With high specificity and sensitivity, the classifier reportedly diagnosed cytomegalovirus status. Serostatus for CMV was the only available immune exposure information. Testing in vitro showed a few CMV-associated chains specific for CMV antigens. According to the study, 150 to 200 TCR beta chains were cytomegalovirus-associated.

Sequencing used PBMCs. The V and J genes are TRBV27 and TRBJ2-1; 7 bases line up with TRBD2. This TCR was sampled from a male donor in good health and CMV-seronegative. CDR3 bases: TGTGCCAGCAGTTTGTGGCTTTCGGGGGGCAATGAGCAGTTCTTC. Translation gives CASSLWLSGGNEQFF.